This T cell receptor beta chain was sequenced in a study of breast tumors, draining lymph nodes, adjacent tissues. Broader study findings: The lymph node origin of tumor T cells was framed as consistent with a hypothesis, not demonstrated. Tumor and nontumor repertoires were significantly more similar in luminal-like than in basal-like breast cancer. Tumors had less TCR diversity than lymph nodes, more than nontumor tissue.

TCRdb analysed the multiplex PCR reads with MiXCR anew, one entry per CDR3 protein. This sample has 150,000 to 250,000 distinct CDR3 sequences, with about 32% found just once. In regard to this clonotype: The antigen remains undetermined.

Trimming removed 0 bases from V and 0 bases from J, with 17 bases in between. This CDR3 contains 19 residues. Germline CDR1 SGHAT, CDR2 FQNNGV. Samples came from axillary lymph nodes draining the breast cancer. The sample was axillary lymph node tissue. V is TRBV11-2 and J is TRBJ2-2; possible D gene TRBD1, 5 bases. This clonotype originated in a female donor with breast cancer. Some clones in this sample may be carry-over from other donors' samples. The CDR3 is CASSLEGPQGCANTGELFF. The CDR3 nucleotides are TGTGCCAGCAGCTTAGAGGGTCCCCAGGGCTGTGCGAACACCGGGGAGCTGTTTTTT.